This T cell receptor beta chain comes out of a study of blood T cell repertoires in COVID-19. On the study more broadly: The analysed material was cDNA or gDNA that came from T cells, B-cell-depleted T cells, or PBMCs.

This table comes from immunoSEQ multiplex PCR, and its TCRdb copy is limited to in-frame clones, with some not included. The table shows more than 300,000 clones, with roughly 83% occurring only once. The CDR3 spans 14 residues. V lost 1 base to trimming and J lost 2 bases, with 6 bases between them. Germline values: CDR1 LGHDT, CDR2 YNNKEL (reference sequence). The gene calls are TRBV3-1 (or the pseudogene TRBV3-2) and TRBJ1-3; D ambiguous. The specimen was peripheral blood. The sequence was obtained from a woman aged 45-59 years with acute or convalescent COVID-19. The DNA for the CDR3 is TGTGCCAGCAGCCAAGCTGGAGCTGGAAACACCATATATTTT. The encoded protein is CASSQAGAGNTIYF.